A single sample is the source of the 11 T cell receptor beta chains below, sequenced in a study of cytotoxic CD8 clonotypes in ibrutinib-treated CLL. Measured with immunoSEQ multiplex PCR; TCRdb has only the in-frame clones, and not every one. The sample gives about 57,000 clones, 56% of which show up once; roughly 21% is in the top ten. Source: PBMCs, taken after 24 months of ibrutinib treatment. The receptors here all came from a human donor with chronic lymphocytic leukemia.

The chain couples TRBV9 to TRBJ2-1; D may be TRBD2 (5 bases). V gave up 1 base and J gave up 0 bases, with 8 bases separating them. This CDR3 spans 15 amino acids. Looked up from germline, CDR1 is SGDLS and CDR2 is YYNGEE. This chain's CDR3 is CASSVSGSSYNEQFF. The CDR3 nucleotides are TGTGCCAGCAGCGTAAGTGGGAGCTCCTACAATGAGCAGTTCTTC.

In its sample, this clone was seen many times. Other DNA sequences in this sample translate to the same CDR3. The V call is TRBV6-5, the J call TRBJ2-7, with 10 bases fitting TRBD2. Germline V gives CDR1 MNHEY, CDR2 SVGAGI. With 5 bases clipped from V and 4 bases from J, the junction kept 8 bases outside the gene matches. This CDR3 region has 15 residues. In DNA form, the CDR3 reads TGTGCCAGCAGTATCCGCCTAGCGGGAGATTACGAGCAGTACTTC. Its translation: CASSIRLAGDYEQYF.

The V call is TRBV30, the J call TRBJ2-2, with TRBD2 identical over 9 bases. Germline values: CDR1 GTSNPN, CDR2 SVGIG (reference sequence). CDR3 length equals 17 residues. Germline trimming cut 4 bases from V and 2 bases from J; bases unmatched to any gene: 11. This CDR3 reads CAWTAYGLAGNTGELFF. The CDR3, as DNA: TGTGCCTGGACCGCTTACGGGCTAGCGGGAAACACCGGGGAGCTGTTTTTT.

This sequence joins TRBV28 and TRBJ2-5; D not certain. CDR3 length equals 14 residues. V was trimmed by 3 bases and J by 4 bases, leaving 12 bases between them. Germline V lookup: CDR1 MDHEN, CDR2 SYDVKM. CDR3 residues: CASSFRIVPETQYF. The CDR3, as DNA: TGTGCCAGCAGTTTTCGAATAGTTCCAGAGACCCAGTACTTC.

The J gene is TRBJ2-1, the V gene TRBV5-1; 12 positions match TRBD2. Germline V gene lookup returns CDR1 SGHRS and CDR2 YFSETQ. The CDR3 has 17 amino acids. J gave up 6 bases and V 0 bases, and 7 bases lay outside the gene matches. The CDR3 bases are TGCGCCAGCAGCTTGGAGAGCGGACTAGCGGGGACCAATGAGCAGTTCTTC. Translated: CASSLESGLAGTNEQFF.

The J gene is TRBJ1-1, the V gene TRBV6-5; D not resolved. The germline V and J ends were trimmed by 6 bases and 9 bases, with 17 bases remaining between them. The CDR3 spans 13 residues. Germline-derived CDR1 and CDR2 are MNHEY and SVGAGI. CDR3 region: CASSLEGGLQAFF. The CDR3 nucleotides are TGTGCCAGCAGCCTGGAGGGAGGCTTGCAAGCTTTCTTT.

This chain links TRBV30 with TRBJ1-1; D remains ambiguous. Germline V CDR1 and CDR2: GTSNPN, SVGIG (reference sequence). The germline V and J ends were trimmed by 7 bases and 4 bases, with 13 bases remaining between them. This CDR3 spans 12 amino acids. For the CDR3, the DNA is TGTGCCTCACAAACAGAACGCACTGAAGCTTTCTTT. Translated, it gives CASQTERTEAFF.

V and J are TRBV30 and TRBJ1-1, with D unclear. V gave up 1 base and J gave up 0 bases, with 9 bases separating them. Germline CDR1 is GTSNPN and CDR2 is SVGIG (reference sequence). The CDR3 covers 14 residues. CDR3 protein: CAWSENPMNTEAFF. CDR3 coding DNA: TGTGCCTGGAGTGAAAACCCTATGAACACTGAAGCTTTCTTT.

The V call is TRBV6-5, the J call TRBJ2-7, with TRBD2 matching over 7 bases. Germline V gene lookup returns CDR1 MNHEY and CDR2 SVGAGI. The CDR3 extends over 13 amino acids. V lost 7 bases, J lost 2 bases, and 5 bases stayed unmatched. For the CDR3, the DNA is TGTGCCAGCAATGGGGGAGGGCCCTACGAGCAGTACTTC. It is translated as CASNGGGPYEQYF.

This chain uses TRBV15 with TRBJ1-5, with TRBD1 matching 8 bases. The J segment lost 6 bases and the V segment lost 5 bases, leaving 9 bases of the junction unmatched. Per the germline V gene, CDR1 is LNHNV and CDR2 is YYDKDF (reference sequence). CDR3 size: 15 residues. The CDR3 DNA follows: TGTGCCACCAGCCCCGAGGGACAGGTTCTTCAGCCCCAGCATTTT. It encodes CATSPEGQVLQPQHF.

This clone has a handful of counts. V usage is TRBV6-1 and J usage is TRBJ1-6; no firm D call. Germline V gives CDR1 MNHNS, CDR2 SASEGT. V was cut by 2 bases and J by 9 bases, with 8 bases left in between. The CDR3 sequence is 13 residues long. The CDR3 protein is CASSEPAGSPLHF. The DNA of the CDR3 is TGTGCCAGCAGTGAACCAGCCGGTTCACCCCTCCACTTT.